The clone carrying this TCR beta chain was recorded a few times. Its antigen remains unidentified. The data derive from a study of spatial heterogeneity in lung cancer. Findings and caveats of the study: At resection, ubiquitous expanded tumor TCRs appeared in blood more than at follow-up.

Time point given: blood at routine non-recurrence follow-up after resection. No cells were sorted before sequencing. The whole RNA sequenced was extracted from tumor, nontumor lung or frozen PBMC. TCRdb reanalysed the 5' RACE reads using MiXCR and keeps one entry per CDR3 protein. The sample consists of roughly 120,000 distinct CDR3 sequences, less than 15% of them appearing once. The V gene lost 1 base and the J gene lost 2 bases, with 5 bases spanning the gap. From germline, CDR1 is SGHRS and CDR2 YFSETQ. The CDR3 runs 13 residues. Source: PBMCs, taken at follow-up. This rearrangement joins TRBV5-1 to TRBJ2-3; unclear D gene. The source is a male donor with early-stage non-small cell lung cancer. CDR3 sequence: CASSLMTTDTQYF. CDR3 DNA sequence: TGCGCCAGCAGCTTGATGACCACAGATACGCAGTATTTT.